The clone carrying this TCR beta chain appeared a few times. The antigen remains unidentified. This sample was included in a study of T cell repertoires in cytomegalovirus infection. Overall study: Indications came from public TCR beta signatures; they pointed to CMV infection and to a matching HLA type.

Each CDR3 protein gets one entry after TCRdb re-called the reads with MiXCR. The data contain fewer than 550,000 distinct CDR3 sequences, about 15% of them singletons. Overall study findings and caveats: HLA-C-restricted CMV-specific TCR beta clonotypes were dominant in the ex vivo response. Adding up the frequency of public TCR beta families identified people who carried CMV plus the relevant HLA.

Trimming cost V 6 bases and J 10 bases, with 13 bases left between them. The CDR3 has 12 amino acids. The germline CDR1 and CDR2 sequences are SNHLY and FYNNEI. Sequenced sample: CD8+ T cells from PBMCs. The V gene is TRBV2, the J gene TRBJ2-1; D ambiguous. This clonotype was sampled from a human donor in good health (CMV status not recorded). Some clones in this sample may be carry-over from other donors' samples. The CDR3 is CASSPPNLEQFF. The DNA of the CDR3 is TGTGCCAGCAGCCCTCCTAACCTGGAGCAGTTCTTC.